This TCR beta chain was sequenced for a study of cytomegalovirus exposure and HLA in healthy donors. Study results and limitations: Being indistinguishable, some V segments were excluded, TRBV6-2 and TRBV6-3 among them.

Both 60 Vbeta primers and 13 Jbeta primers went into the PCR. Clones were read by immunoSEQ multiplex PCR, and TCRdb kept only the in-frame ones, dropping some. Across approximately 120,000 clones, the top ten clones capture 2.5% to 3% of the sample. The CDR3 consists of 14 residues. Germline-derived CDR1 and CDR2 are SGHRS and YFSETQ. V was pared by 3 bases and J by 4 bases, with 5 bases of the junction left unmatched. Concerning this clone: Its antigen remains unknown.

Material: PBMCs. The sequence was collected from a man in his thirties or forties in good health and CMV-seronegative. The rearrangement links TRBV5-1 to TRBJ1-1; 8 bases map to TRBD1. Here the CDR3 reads CASSYGQGSTEAFF. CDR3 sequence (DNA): TGCGCCAGCAGCTATGGACAGGGAAGCACTGAAGCTTTCTTT. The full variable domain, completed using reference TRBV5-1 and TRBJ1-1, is KAGVTQTPRYLIKTRGQQVTLSCSPISGHRSVSWYQQTPGQGLQFLFEYFSETQRNKGNFPGRFSGRQFSNSRSEMNVSTLELGDSALYLCASSYGQGSTEAFFGQGTRLTVV.